These T cell receptor beta chains were read from a single sample in a study of CD8+ T cells in alopecia areata. Using immunoSEQ multiplex PCR, the repertoire was profiled, and TCRdb retains in-frame clones only, with some absent. Seen here are roughly 200,000 clones, around three fifths observed once, and the top ten hold 4.5% to 6%. The sequencing input was CD8+ T cells sorted from blood. These receptor sequences come from a human donor in good health. CDR3s include the opening cysteine and the closing phenylalanine or tryptophan.

J: TRBJ1-6
V: TRBV5-4
CDR3: CASSPPPEQGEGSPLHF

J: TRBJ2-7
V: TRBV11-2
CDR3: CASSLVLAGGLYEQYF

J: TRBJ1-5
V: TRBV6-5
CDR3: CASSYGLGQPQHF

J: TRBJ1-1
V: TRBV27
CDR3: CASTPGLGMNTEAFF

J: TRBJ1-2
V: TRBV29-1
CDR3: CSVSLTKGVDNYGYTF

J: TRBJ2-1
V: TRBV5-1
CDR3: CASSLTGGHEQFF

J: TRBJ2-1
V: TRBV29-1
CDR3: CSVETYNEQFF

J: TRBJ2-5
V: TRBV30
CDR3: CAWSVLVRAEQETQYF

J: TRBJ1-5
V: TRBV9
CDR3: CASSVGVDQPQHF

J: TRBJ1-2
V: TRBV29-1
CDR3: CSVENQGPNYGYTF

J: TRBJ2-1
V: TRBV5-1
CDR3: CASSGGGGEQFF

J: TRBJ1-6
V: TRBV6-5
CDR3: CASSLGSGGDPLHF

J: TRBJ1-2
V: TRBV27
CDR3: CASSLSATLKTGVGYTF

J: TRBJ2-7
V: TRBV29-1
CDR3: CSVEESGYEQYF

J: TRBJ2-7
V: TRBV29-1
CDR3: CSVGLGYEQYF

J: TRBJ2-6
V: TRBV6-5
CDR3: CATTQGSGANVLTF

J: TRBJ2-1
V: TRBV28
CDR3: CASSFPERSYNEQFF

J: TRBJ2-7
V: TRBV4-1
CDR3: CASSQGGGLNYEQYF

J: TRBJ1-2
V: TRBV27
CDR3: CASSSIGGSYGYTF

J: TRBJ2-7
V: TRBV5-1
CDR3: CASREVGVDEQYF

J: TRBJ2-4
V: TRBV13
CDR3: CASSVGLQNIQYF

J: TRBJ1-5
V: TRBV28
CDR3: CASSFDRGQPQHF

J: TRBJ2-3
V: TRBV2
CDR3: CASSEGLSTDTQYF

J: TRBJ1-5
V: TRBV7-9
CDR3: CASSLGTGKRNQPQHF

J: TRBJ1-1
V: TRBV30
CDR3: CAWGFTENTEAFF

J: TRBJ2-2
V: TRBV19
CDR3: CASSIDRGVTGELFF

J: TRBJ2-1
V: TRBV4-1
CDR3: CASSPGKGAGLEQFF

J: TRBJ1-1
V: TRBV6-5
CDR3: CASSGARNENTEAFF

J: TRBJ2-7
V: TRBV6-6
CDR3: CASSLTGQGPVEQYF

J: TRBJ1-6
V: TRBV2
CDR3: CASSWGQGYSPLHF

J: TRBJ2-5
V: TRBV29-1
CDR3: CSVGSERWQETQYF

J: TRBJ2-2
V: TRBV5-1
CDR3: CASSLEWAAGLFF

J: TRBJ2-1
V: TRBV7-3
CDR3: CASSLSSDILYNEQFF

J: TRBJ2-5
V: TRBV27
CDR3: CASSLVRGAEETQYF

J: TRBJ1-3
V: TRBV5-1
CDR3: CASSLGLGDGTIYF

J: TRBJ1-1
V: TRBV30
CDR3: CAGTAAIAFF

J: TRBJ2-3
V: TRBV27
CDR3: CASAPGLAGSHTQYF

J: TRBJ2-5
V: TRBV5-6
CDR3: CASSSDEKTQYF

J: TRBJ1-1
V: TRBV4-1
CDR3: CASSQDEGARTEAFF

J: TRBJ2-7
V: TRBV5-1
CDR3: CASSLGYEQYF

J: TRBJ2-7
V: TRBV7-6
CDR3: CASSRDRTYEQYF

J: TRBJ1-1
V: TRBV12-5
CDR3: CASGLGGDGGTEAFF

J: TRBJ1-2
V: TRBV9
CDR3: CASSATGPLPGGYTF

J: TRBJ1-2
V: TRBV5-1
CDR3: CASSFYGGYYGYTF